The T cell receptor beta chain described here comes from a study of molecular identifiers for immune sequencing clone quantification. TCRdb recomputed calls from the PCR reads with MiXCR, one row per CDR3 protein. The data contain about 35,000 distinct CDR3 sequences, roughly 19% of them singletons. Naive CD8 T cells were picked out by sorting for CD8+CD4-CCR7+CD45RA+. Study-level results: For effector cells, clones above 20 RNA copies held over 98% of molecules; for naive cells, under 1%.

This clonotype was counted many times. Its antigen is not known. Per the germline V gene, CDR1 is LGHNA and CDR2 is YNFKEQ. CDR3 length: 17 residues. The J segment lost 8 bases and the V segment lost 0 bases, leaving 11 bases of the junction unmatched. The chain joins TRBV4-2 to TRBJ2-4, with 9 positions matching TRBD1. The receptor's source is a human donor in good health. Some libraries in this study had Jurkat cell RNA spiked in. Input material: naive CD8+ T cells from blood, with Jurkat cell RNA spiked in. Regarding subset: FACS-sorted CD8+CD4-CCR7+CD45RA+ naive T cells. The CDR3 DNA reads as TGTGCCAGCAGCCAAGAGAGCCACAGGGGGCCAACGGACATTCAGTACTTC. Its translation: CASSQESHRGPTDIQYF.